One and the same sample provided the 3 T cell receptor beta chains below, sequenced in a study of response to subunit inactivated influenza vaccine. TCRdb itself ran the RT-PCR reads through MiXCR, one entry per CDR3 protein. The repertoire holds almost 250,000 distinct CDR3 sequences, with roughly an eighth as singletons. Specimen: non-naive T cells sorted from PBMCs, collected around 15 days before vaccination. The receptors were sampled from a man in his fifties or sixties who received an inactivated influenza vaccine.

This clonotype was seen repeatedly, ten times or more. The chain is built from TRBV4-1 and TRBJ2-1; no definite D call. The CDR3 totals 15 residues. Trimming stripped 0 bases from V and 0 bases from J, with 6 bases between. Germline V gene data show CDR1 as MGHRA and CDR2 as YSYEKL. The CDR3 sequence: CASSQEPSSYNEQFF. CDR3 nucleotide sequence: TGCGCCAGCAGCCAAGAACCCAGCTCCTACAATGAGCAGTTCTTC.

This clonotype was seen only a few times. The chain joins TRBV28 to TRBJ1-4; TRBD1 aligns across 7 bases. CDR1 and CDR2 (germline): MDHEN, SYDVKM. Trimming at V came to 6 bases and at J to 7 bases, leaving 2 bases not matched to a gene. The CDR3 has 12 residues. The CDR3 is CASRGGSEKLFF. CDR3 coding DNA: TGTGCCAGCAGAGGGGGCTCTGAAAAACTGTTTTTT. Using reference TRBV28 and TRBJ1-4 for the parts outside the CDR3, the full variable domain is DVKVTQSSRYLVKRTGEKVFLECVQDMDHENMFWYRQDPGLGLRLIYFSYDVKMKEKGDIPEGYSVSREKKERFSLILESASTNQTSMYLCASRGGSEKLFFGSGTQLSVL.

This clonotype was found a few times. V and J are TRBV5-1 and TRBJ2-3; 9 bases are a match to TRBD2. This CDR3 region has 17 residues. Germline trimming cut 2 bases from V and 4 bases from J; bases unmatched to any gene: 11. Germline loops: CDR1 SGHRS, CDR2 YFSETQ. The CDR3 DNA is TGCGCCAGCAGCTTAAGTATCGGCGGGAGGGCCCCAGATACGCAGTATTTT. It encodes CASSLSIGGRAPDTQYF.